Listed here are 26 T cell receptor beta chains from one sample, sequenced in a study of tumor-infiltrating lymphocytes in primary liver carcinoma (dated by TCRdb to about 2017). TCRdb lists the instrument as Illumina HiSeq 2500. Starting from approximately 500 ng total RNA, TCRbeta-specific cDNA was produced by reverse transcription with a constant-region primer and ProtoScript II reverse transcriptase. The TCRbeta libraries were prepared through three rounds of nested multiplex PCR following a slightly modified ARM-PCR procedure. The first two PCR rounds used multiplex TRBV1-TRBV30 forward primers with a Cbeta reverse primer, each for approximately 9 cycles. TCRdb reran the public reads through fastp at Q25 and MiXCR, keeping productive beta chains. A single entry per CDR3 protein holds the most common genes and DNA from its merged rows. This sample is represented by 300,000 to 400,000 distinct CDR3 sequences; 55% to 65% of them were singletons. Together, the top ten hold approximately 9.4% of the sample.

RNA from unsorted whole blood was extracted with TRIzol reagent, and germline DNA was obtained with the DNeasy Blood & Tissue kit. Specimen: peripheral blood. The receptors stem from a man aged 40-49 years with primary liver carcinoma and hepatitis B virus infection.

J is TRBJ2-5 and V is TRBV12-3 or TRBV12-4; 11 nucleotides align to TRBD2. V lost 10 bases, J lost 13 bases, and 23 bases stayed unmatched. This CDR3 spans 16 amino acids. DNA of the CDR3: TGTGCCAACAGCTTCCCATCCGGGACTAGCGGAGAGACTCGGTACTTC. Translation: CANSFPSGTSGETRYF.

This chain's CDR3 is CASSPQGAPNSPLHF. CDR3 coding DNA: TGTGCCAGCAGTCCCCAGGGCGCCCCGAATTCACCCCTCCACTTT. This chain links TRBV5-4 with TRBJ1-6; maybe TRBD1 (5 bases). Deletions cut 5 bases from V and 7 bases from J, with 16 bases between. Germline V CDR1 and CDR2: SGHNT, YYREEE (reference sequence). The CDR3 contains 15 residues.

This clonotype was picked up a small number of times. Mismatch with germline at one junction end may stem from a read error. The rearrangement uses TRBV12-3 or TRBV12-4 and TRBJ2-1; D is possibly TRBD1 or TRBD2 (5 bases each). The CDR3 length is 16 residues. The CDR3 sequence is CASTTGRSFSYSEQFF. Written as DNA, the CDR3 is TGTGCCAGCACGACGGGGCGGTCATTCTCCTACAGTGAGCAGTTCTTC.

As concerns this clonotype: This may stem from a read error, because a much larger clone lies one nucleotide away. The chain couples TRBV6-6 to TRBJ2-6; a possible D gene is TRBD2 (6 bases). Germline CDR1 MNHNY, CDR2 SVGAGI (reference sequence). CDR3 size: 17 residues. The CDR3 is CASRQPGLSSGANLLTF. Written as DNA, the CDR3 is TGTGCCAGCAGACAACCGGGACTCAGCTCTGGGGCCAACCTCCTGACTTTC.

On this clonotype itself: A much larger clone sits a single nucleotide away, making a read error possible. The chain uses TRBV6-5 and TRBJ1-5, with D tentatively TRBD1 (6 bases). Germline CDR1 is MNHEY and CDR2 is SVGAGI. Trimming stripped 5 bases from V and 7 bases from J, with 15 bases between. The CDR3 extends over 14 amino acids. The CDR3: CASSLQGTQQPQHF. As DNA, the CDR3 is TGTGCCAGCAGTCTTCAGGGGACGCAGCAGCCCCAGCATTTT.

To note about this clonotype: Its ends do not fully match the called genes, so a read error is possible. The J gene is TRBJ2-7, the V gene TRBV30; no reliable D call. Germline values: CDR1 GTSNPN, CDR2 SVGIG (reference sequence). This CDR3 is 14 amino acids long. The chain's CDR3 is CASSLAQAGLEQYF. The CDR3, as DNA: TGTGCCAGCAGCTTAGCTCAAGCAGGCCTCGAGCAGTATTTC.

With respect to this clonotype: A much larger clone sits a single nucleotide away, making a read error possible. DNA for the CDR3: TGTGCCAGCAGCCCCCCAGTAAACTATGACTACACCTTC. The encoded protein is CASSPPVNYDYTF. The chain links TRBV4-2 to TRBJ1-2; D is unclear. This CDR3 has 13 amino acids. CDR1 is LGHNA and CDR2 is YNFKEQ in the germline V gene.

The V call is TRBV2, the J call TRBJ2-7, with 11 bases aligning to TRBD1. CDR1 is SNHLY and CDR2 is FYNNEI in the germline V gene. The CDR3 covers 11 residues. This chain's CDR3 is CVRSGQGAQYF. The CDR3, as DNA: TGTGTCAGAAGTGGACAGGGGGCTCAGTACTTC. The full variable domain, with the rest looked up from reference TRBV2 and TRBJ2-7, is EPEVTQTPSHQVTQMGQEVILRCVPISNHLYFYWYRQILGQKVEFLVSFYNNEISEKSEIFDDQFSVERPDGSNFTLKIRSTKLEDSAMYFCVRSGQGAQYFGPGTRLTVT.

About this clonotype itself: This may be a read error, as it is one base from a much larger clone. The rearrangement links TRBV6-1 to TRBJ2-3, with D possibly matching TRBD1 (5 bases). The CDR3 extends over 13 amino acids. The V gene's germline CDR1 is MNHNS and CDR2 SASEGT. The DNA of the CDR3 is TGTGCCAGCAGTGAACAGGGCACAGATACGGAGTATTTT. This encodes CASSEQGTDTEYF.

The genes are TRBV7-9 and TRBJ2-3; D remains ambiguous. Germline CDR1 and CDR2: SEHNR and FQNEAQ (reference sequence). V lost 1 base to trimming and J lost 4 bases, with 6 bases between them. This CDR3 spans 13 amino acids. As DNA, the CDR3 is TGTGCCAGCAGCTTAGACTCCTCAGATACGCAGTATTTT. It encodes CASSLDSSDTQYF.

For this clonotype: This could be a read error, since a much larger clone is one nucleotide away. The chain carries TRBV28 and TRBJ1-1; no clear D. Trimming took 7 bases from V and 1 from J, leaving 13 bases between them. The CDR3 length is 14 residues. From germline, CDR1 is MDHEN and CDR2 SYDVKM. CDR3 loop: CASTSGETNTEAFF. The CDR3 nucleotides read TGTGCCAGCACCTCGGGAGAGACGAACACTGAAGCTTTCTTT.

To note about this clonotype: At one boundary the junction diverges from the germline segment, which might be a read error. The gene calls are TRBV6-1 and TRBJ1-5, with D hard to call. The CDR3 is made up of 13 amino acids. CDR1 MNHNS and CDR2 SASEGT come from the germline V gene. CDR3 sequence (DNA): TGTGCCAGCCGGAGGCAAAGGGATCAGGCCCAGCATTTT. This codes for CASRRQRDQAQHF.

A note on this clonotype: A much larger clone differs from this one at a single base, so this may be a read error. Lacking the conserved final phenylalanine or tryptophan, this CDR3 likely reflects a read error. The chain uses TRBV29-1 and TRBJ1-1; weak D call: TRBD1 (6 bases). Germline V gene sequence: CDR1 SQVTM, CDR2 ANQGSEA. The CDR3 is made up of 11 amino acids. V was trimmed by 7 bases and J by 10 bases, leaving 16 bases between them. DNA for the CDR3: TGCAGCGCCGGGGGCCCAGAAGCAGCTTTCATT. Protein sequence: CSAGGPEAAFI.

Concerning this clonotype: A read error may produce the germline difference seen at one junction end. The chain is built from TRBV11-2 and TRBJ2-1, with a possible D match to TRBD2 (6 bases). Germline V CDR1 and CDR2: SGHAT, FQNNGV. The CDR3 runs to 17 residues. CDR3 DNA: TGTGCCAGCAGCTCCGGACTGGCGGGAATCTCCTACAGTGAGCAGTTCTTC. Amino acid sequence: CASSSGLAGISYSEQFF.

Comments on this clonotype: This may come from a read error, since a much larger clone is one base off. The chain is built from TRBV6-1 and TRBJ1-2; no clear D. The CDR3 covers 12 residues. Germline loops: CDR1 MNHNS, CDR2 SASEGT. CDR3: CASNQQNYDYTF. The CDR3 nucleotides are TGTGCCAGCAATCAACAAAATTATGACTACACCTTC.

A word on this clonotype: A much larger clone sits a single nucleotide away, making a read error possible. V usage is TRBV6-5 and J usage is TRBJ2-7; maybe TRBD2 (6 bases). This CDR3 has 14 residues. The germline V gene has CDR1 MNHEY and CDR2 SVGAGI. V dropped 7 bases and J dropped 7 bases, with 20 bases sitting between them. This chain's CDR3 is CASNVSGLSGEQYF. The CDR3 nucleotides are TGTGCCAGCAATGTGTCGGGACTCTCGGGGGAGCAGTACTTC.

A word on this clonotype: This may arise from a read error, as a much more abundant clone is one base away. CDR3 in DNA: TGCAGCGTTGATAGGGGGTACGGTAACTATGGCTACACCTTC. Protein product: CSVDRGYGNYGYTF. V and J are TRBV29-1 and TRBJ1-2; D is possibly TRBD1 (6 bases). Germline V gene data show CDR1 as SQVTM and CDR2 as ANQGSEA. V lost 3 bases to trimming and J lost 1 base, with 12 bases between them. The CDR3 contains 14 residues.

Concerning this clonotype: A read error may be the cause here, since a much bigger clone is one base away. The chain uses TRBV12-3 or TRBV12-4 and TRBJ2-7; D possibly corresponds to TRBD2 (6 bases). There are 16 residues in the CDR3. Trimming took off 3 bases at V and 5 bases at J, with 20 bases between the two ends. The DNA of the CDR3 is TGTGCCAGCAGTTTCCGTATCGGGAGTTTTTCGGACGAGCAGTACTTC. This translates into CASSFRIGSFSDEQYF.

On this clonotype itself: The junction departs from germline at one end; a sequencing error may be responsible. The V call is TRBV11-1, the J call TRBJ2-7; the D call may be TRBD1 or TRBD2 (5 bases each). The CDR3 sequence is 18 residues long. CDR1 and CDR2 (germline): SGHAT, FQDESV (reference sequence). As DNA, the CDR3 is TGTACCAGCAGCTTGACGATCTTATCGGGATCACAGGCCTACGAGCAGTACTTC. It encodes CTSSLTILSGSQAYEQYF.

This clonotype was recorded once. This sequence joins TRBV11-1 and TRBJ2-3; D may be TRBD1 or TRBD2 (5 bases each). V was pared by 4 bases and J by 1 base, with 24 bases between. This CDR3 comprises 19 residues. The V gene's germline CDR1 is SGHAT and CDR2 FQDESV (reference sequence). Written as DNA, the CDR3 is TGTGCCAGCAGCTCTGGGGGAAGCTCCACTGGAGCCCGCACAGATACGCAGTATTTT. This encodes CASSSGGSSTGARTDTQYF.

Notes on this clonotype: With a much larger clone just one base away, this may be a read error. The CDR3 DNA sequence: TGTGTCAGCAGCCAGGGGGCGACTGGGGCCAACGTCCTGACTTTC. Its translation is CVSSQGATGANVLTF. V usage is TRBV5-5 and J usage is TRBJ2-6; TRBD1 aligns across 8 bases. From germline, CDR1 is SGHKS and CDR2 YYEKEE (reference sequence). This CDR3 is built from 15 residues.

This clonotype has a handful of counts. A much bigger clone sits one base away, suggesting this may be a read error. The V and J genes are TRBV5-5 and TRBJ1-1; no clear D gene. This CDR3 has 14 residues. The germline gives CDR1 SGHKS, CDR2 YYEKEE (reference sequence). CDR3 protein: CASSLVSVNTGAFF. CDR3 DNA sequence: TGTGCCAGCAGCTTGGTATCGGTGAACACTGGAGCTTTCTTT. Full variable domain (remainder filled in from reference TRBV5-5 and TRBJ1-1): DAGVTQSPTHLIKTRGQQVTLRCSPISGHKSVSWYQQVLGQGPQFIFQYYEKEERGRGNFPDRFSARQFPNYSSELNVNALLLGDSALYLCASSLVSVNTGAFFGQGTRLTVV.

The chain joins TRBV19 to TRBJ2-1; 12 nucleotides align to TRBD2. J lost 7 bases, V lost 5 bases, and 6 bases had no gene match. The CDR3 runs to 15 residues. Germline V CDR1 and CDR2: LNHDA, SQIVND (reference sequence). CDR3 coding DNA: TGTGCCAGTAGTGCCGCCGGGACTAGCGGGAATGAGCAGTTCTTC. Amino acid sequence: CASSAAGTSGNEQFF. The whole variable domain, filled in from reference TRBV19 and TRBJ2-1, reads DGGITQSPKYLFRKEGQNVTLSCEQNLNHDAMYWYRQDPGQGLRLIYYSQIVNDFQKGDIAEGYSVSREKKESFPLTVTSAQKNPTAFYLCASSAAGTSGNEQFFGPGTRLTVL.

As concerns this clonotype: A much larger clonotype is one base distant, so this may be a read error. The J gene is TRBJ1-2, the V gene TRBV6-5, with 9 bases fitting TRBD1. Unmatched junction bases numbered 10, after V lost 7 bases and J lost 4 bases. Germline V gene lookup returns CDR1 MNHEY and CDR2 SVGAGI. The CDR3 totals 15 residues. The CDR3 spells CASILTGGVIYGYTF. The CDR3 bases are TGTGCCAGCATTTTGACAGGGGGGGTCATCTATGGCTACACCTTC.

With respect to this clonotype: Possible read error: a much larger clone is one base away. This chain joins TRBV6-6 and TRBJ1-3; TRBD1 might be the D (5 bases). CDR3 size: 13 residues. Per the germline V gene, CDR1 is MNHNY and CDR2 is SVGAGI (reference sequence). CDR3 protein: CASTQTERNTKYF. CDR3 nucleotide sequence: TGTGCCAGCACCCAGACAGAAAGAAACACCAAATATTTT.

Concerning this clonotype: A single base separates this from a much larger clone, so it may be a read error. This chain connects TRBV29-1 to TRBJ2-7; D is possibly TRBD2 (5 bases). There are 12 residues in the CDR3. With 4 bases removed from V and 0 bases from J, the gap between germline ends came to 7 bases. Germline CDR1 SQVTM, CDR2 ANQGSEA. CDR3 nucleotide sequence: TGCAGCGTTGCCGGGAACTCCTACGAGCAGTACTTC. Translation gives CSVAGNSYEQYF.